The 27 T cell receptor beta chains given below trace back to one sample, sequenced in a study of cytomegalovirus exposure and HLA in healthy donors (dated by TCRdb to about 2017). The library came from the immunoSEQ multiplex PCR assay. For the multiplex PCR, a mixture combining 60 forward primers for TCR Vbeta segments and 13 reverse primers for TCR Jbeta segments was used. Sourced from immuneACCESS, this table was stored by TCRdb with only in-frame sequences that have V and J called. A share of the clones is absent; for the studies checked, an unresolved V gene accounts for under half, and the remainder has no known explanation. The sample has around 160,000 clones on record, roughly three quarters of them singletons. Of the sample, around 7% is held by the ten largest clones. Specimen: PBMCs. These receptors were collected from a male donor in good health and CMV-seropositive.

This clone was found a few times. The gene calls are TRBV2 and TRBJ2-7; 11 bases fit TRBD1. This CDR3 has 13 residues. V was pared by 8 bases and J by 3 bases, with 3 bases of the junction left unmatched. Germline V CDR1 and CDR2: SNHLY, FYNNEI. CDR3 in amino acids: CASVGTGGYEQYF. CDR3 sequence (DNA): TGTGCCAGCGTCGGGACAGGGGGCTACGAGCAGTACTTC.

The CDR3 region has the DNA TGTGCCAGCACTACAGACAGGCGCTCTGGAAACACCATATATTTT. This sequence encodes CASTTDRRSGNTIYF. The chain joins TRBV6-1 to TRBJ1-3; tentatively, D is TRBD1 (6 bases). The CDR3 is made up of 15 amino acids. The V gene's germline CDR1 is MNHNS and CDR2 SASEGT. The V end was cut by 7 bases, the J end by 0 bases, with 13 bases between.

The V gene is TRBV4-2, the J gene TRBJ2-5, with D tentatively TRBD1 (5 bases). The J call may be in error: the DNA end matches TRBJ2-7 better. CDR3 length: 14 residues. Per germline, CDR1 LGHNA and CDR2 YNFKEQ. CDR3 region: CASSLRTPSYEQYF. CDR3 DNA sequence: TGTGCCAGCAGCCTTAGGACACCCTCCTACGAGCAGTACTTC.

The rearrangement uses TRBV19 and TRBJ1-4; the D is unclear. The CDR3 runs 12 residues. The germline gives CDR1 LNHDA, CDR2 SQIVND (reference sequence). V was cut by 6 bases and J by 7 bases, with 9 bases left in between. CDR3 DNA: TGTGCCAGTAGGACGGGAGGTGAAAAACTGTTTTTT. Residues: CASRTGGEKLFF.

The chain is built from TRBV9 and TRBJ2-7; D perhaps matches TRBD2 (6 bases). The germline V and J ends were trimmed by 4 bases and 2 bases, with 16 bases remaining between them. This CDR3 region has 15 residues. The germline V gene encodes CDR1 SGDLS and CDR2 YYNGEE. DNA of the CDR3: TGTGCCAGCAGCATACGATCTAGCGCACCCTACGAGCAGTACTTC. Translated, it gives CASSIRSSAPYEQYF. The variable domain in full, completed from reference TRBV9 and TRBJ2-7, reads DSGVTQTPKHLITATGQRVTLRCSPRSGDLSVYWYQQSLDQGLQFLIQYYNGEERAKGNILERFSAQQFPDLHSELNLSSLELGDSALYFCASSIRSSAPYEQYFGPGTRLTVT.

The chain employs TRBV13 and TRBJ2-7; tentatively, D is TRBD1 (5 bases). From germline, CDR1 is PRHDT and CDR2 FYEKMQ (reference sequence). The CDR3 runs to 13 residues. Deletions cut 4 bases from V and 7 bases from J, with 14 bases between. CDR3 DNA sequence: TGTGCCAGCAGCTCTGACAGTGCTGGAGAGCAGTACTTC. Translation: CASSSDSAGEQYF. The full variable domain, its missing parts supplied by reference TRBV13 and TRBJ2-7, is AAGVIQSPRHLIKEKRETATLKCYPIPRHDTVYWYQQGPGQDPQFLISFYEKMQSDKGSIPDRFSAQQFSDYHSELNMSSLELGDSALYFCASSSDSAGEQYFGPGTRLTVT.

V and J are TRBV19 and TRBJ2-2; 9 positions agree with TRBD2. This CDR3 region has 17 residues. Germline V gives CDR1 LNHDA, CDR2 SQIVND (reference sequence). Trimming cost V 10 bases and J 4 bases; bases outside gene matches: 16. The DNA of the CDR3 is TGTGCCACTCGGTGTTGGCGGGGGGGCCGATGCACCGGGGAGCTGTTTTTT. As protein: CATRCWRGGRCTGELFF.

The rearrangement uses TRBV5-8 and TRBJ1-4, with D perhaps matching TRBD1 (6 bases). The CDR3 totals 17 residues. V dropped 1 base and J dropped 2 bases, with 15 bases sitting between them. CDR1 and CDR2 from the germline V gene are SGHTS and YDEGEE. As DNA, the CDR3 is TGTGCCAGCAGCTTGCTGAATTTGGGGGCCACTAATGAAAAACTGTTTTTT. Translated, it gives CASSLLNLGATNEKLFF.

The chain carries TRBV6-5 and TRBJ2-5; 9 bases map to TRBD1. The DNA end lines up better with TRBJ2-7; the J call may be wrong. The CDR3 loop spans 15 amino acids. CDR1 MNHEY and CDR2 SVGAGI come from the germline V gene. The CDR3 protein is CASSWTGQGTYEQYF. In DNA form, the CDR3 reads TGTGCCAGCAGTTGGACGGGACAGGGCACCTACGAGCAGTACTTC.

The rearrangement uses TRBV6-5 and TRBJ1-1; D is undetermined. The CDR3 length is 13 residues. The germline CDR1 and CDR2 sequences are MNHEY and SVGAGI. V gave up 6 bases and J gave up 6 bases, with 14 bases separating them. CDR3 protein: CASSPNGWSEAFF. CDR3 DNA: TGTGCCAGCAGCCCGAACGGGTGGTCTGAAGCTTTCTTT.

Worth noting for this clone: The junction and the germline gene differ at one end; a read error may be behind it. The genes are TRBV6-5 and TRBJ2-1; TRBD1 agrees at 8 bases. There are 15 residues in the CDR3. Germline lookup yields CDR1 MNHEY and CDR2 SVGAGI. In DNA, the CDR3 is TGTGCCAGCAAACTTCTATCGACAGGGGAGACTGAGCAGCTCTTC. Its protein is CASKLLSTGETEQLF.

The chain is built from TRBV27 and TRBJ2-2; 8 bases align to TRBD1. Per the germline V gene, CDR1 is MNHEY and CDR2 is SMNVEV (reference sequence). CDR3 length: 15 amino acids. After removal of 4 bases from V and 5 bases from J, the junction contained 6 bases not matched to a gene. CDR3 sequence reads: CASSSGTGLTGELFF. Here the CDR3 DNA reads TGTGCCAGCAGTTCTGGGACAGGCTTAACCGGGGAGCTGTTTTTT.

A word on this clone: One end of the junction varies from germline; a read error may be responsible. V usage is TRBV7-7 and J usage is TRBJ2-5, with 13 bases that match TRBD2. The V gene's germline CDR1 is SSHAT and CDR2 FNYEAQ (reference sequence). CDR3 length equals 15 residues. CDR3 loop: CASSTSGGALETQYF. Here the CDR3 DNA reads TGTGCTAGCAGCACTAGCGGGGGGGCCCTGGAGACCCAGTACTTC.

A note on this clone: The same CDR3 is also encoded by other DNA sequences in this sample. V is TRBV6-5 and J is TRBJ1-1, with 7 bases identical to TRBD1. This CDR3 has 14 amino acids. The ends lost 9 bases at V and 5 bases at J; junction bases unmatched: 12. Germline values: CDR1 MNHEY, CDR2 SVGAGI. CDR3 sequence reads: CASSATQGWTEAFF. CDR3 in DNA: TGTGCCAGTAGTGCCACACAGGGGTGGACTGAAGCTTTCTTT.

V usage is TRBV18 and J usage is TRBJ2-7; possibly TRBD1 for D (5 bases). The CDR3 runs to 12 residues. Germline CDR1 is KGHSH and CDR2 is LQKENI. The germline V and J ends were trimmed by 3 bases and 7 bases, with 10 bases remaining between them. The CDR3 DNA follows: TGTGCCAGCTCACCCCAGGGTCGGGAGCAGTACTTC. Residues: CASSPQGREQYF. The variable domain in full, with the rest retrieved from reference TRBV18 and TRBJ2-7, is NAGVMQNPRHLVRRRGQEARLRCSPMKGHSHVYWYRQLPEEGLKFMVYLQKENIIDESGMPKERFSAEFPKEGPSILRIQQVVRGDSAAYFCASSPQGREQYFGPGTRLTVT.

The chain is built from TRBV4-2 and TRBJ2-2; 10 nucleotides agree with TRBD2. Germline CDR1 LGHNA, CDR2 YNFKEQ. This CDR3 spans 15 amino acids. V gave up 3 bases and J gave up 10 bases; unmatched junction bases: 8. Here the CDR3 DNA reads TGTGCCAGCAGCCAGGCTAGCGGGGGCCTTTCGGAGCTGTTTTTT. It codes for CASSQASGGLSELFF.

The gene calls are TRBV7-8 and TRBJ2-7; 7 nucleotides match TRBD2. Germline V gene lookup returns CDR1 SGHVS and CDR2 FQNEAQ. The CDR3 totals 18 residues. J was trimmed by 8 bases and V by 2 bases; bases with no gene match: 21. The CDR3 DNA is TGTGCCAGCAGCTTAAGGGTGTGGGAAGCGGGGAGCGGAAGAAAGCAGTACTTC. It is translated as CASSLRVWEAGSGRKQYF. The variable domain in full, completed from reference TRBV7-8 and TRBJ2-7, reads GAGVSQSPRYKVAKRGQDVALRCDPISGHVSLFWYQQALGQGPEFLTYFQNEAQLDKSGLPSDRFFAERPEGSVSTLKIQRTQQEDSAVYLCASSLRVWEAGSGRKQYFGPGTRLTVT.

This sequence joins TRBV18 and TRBJ2-7; D perhaps matches TRBD1 (5 bases). The CDR3 covers 15 residues. V was trimmed by 1 base and J by 3 bases, leaving 13 bases between them. Looked up from germline, CDR1 is KGHSH and CDR2 is LQKENI. In nucleotides, the CDR3 is TGTGCCAGCTCACCACTCGGTGGGGCCAACTACGAGCAGTACTTC. It is translated as CASSPLGGANYEQYF.

As to this clone: Distinct nucleotide sequences in the sample also encode this CDR3. The chain is built from TRBV5-6 and TRBJ2-7; 7 bases are shared with TRBD2. The V gene end was trimmed by 1 base and the J gene end by 0 bases; junction bases not matched to a gene: 1. This CDR3 is built from 14 residues. Germline assignment: CDR1 SGHDT and CDR2 YYEEEE. CDR3 nucleotide sequence: TGTGCCAGCAGCTTGTGGGGGGGCTCCTACGAGCAGTACTTC. Translation: CASSLWGGSYEQYF.

The chain carries TRBV4-3 and TRBJ1-4, with no clear D. The CDR3 loop spans 15 amino acids. V was clipped by 1 base and J by 8 bases, with 14 bases between them. Looked up from germline, CDR1 is LGHNA and CDR2 is YSLEER. CDR3 coding DNA: TGCGCCAGCAGCCAAGCAACGGCGGGTCCAGAAAAACTGTTTTTT. It translates to CASSQATAGPEKLFF.

J is TRBJ2-7 and V is TRBV25-1; TRBD2 might be the D (5 bases). The CDR3 is 15 amino acids. V was clipped by 0 bases and J by 5 bases, with 14 bases between them. The germline V gene has CDR1 MGHDK and CDR2 SYGVNS. The chain's CDR3 is CASSEYGVGLDEQYF. The CDR3 DNA is TGTGCCAGCAGTGAATATGGGGTAGGACTGGACGAGCAGTACTTC.

The rearrangement joins TRBV23-1 to TRBJ1-5; tentative D call: TRBD1 (6 bases). TRBV23-1 is classed as an ORF, of uncertain function. This CDR3 comprises 17 residues. The V gene lost 0 bases and the J gene lost 3 bases, with 15 bases spanning the gap. The DNA of the CDR3 is TGCGCCAGCAGTCAATCGTCGGACAGAAAAATCAATCAGCCCCAGCATTTT. Protein product: CASSQSSDRKINQPQHF.

The V and J genes are TRBV11-3 and TRBJ2-1; 7 nucleotides agree with TRBD2. The V gene end was trimmed by 0 bases and the J gene end by 9 bases; junction bases not matched to a gene: 5. This CDR3 is 14 amino acids long. Germline CDR1 and CDR2: SGHNT and YENEEA. CDR3 loop: CASSLEAGWGEQFF. The CDR3 DNA reads TGTGCCAGCAGCTTAGAAGCGGGGTGGGGTGAGCAGTTCTTC.

The chain couples TRBV5-4 to TRBJ2-2; 8 bases fit TRBD1. The V and J ends lost 4 bases and 4 bases, in that order; junction bases with no gene match: 9. CDR1 is SGHNT and CDR2 is YYREEE in the germline V gene (reference sequence). This CDR3 contains 16 residues. The CDR3 loop reads CASSAYRGSGTGELFF. CDR3 nucleotide sequence: TGTGCCAGCAGCGCCTACAGGGGGTCGGGCACCGGGGAGCTGTTTTTT.

This clone turned up a few times. The genes are TRBV6-5 and TRBJ1-6; 8 bases line up with TRBD1. The J segment lost 9 bases and the V segment lost 6 bases, leaving 7 bases of the junction unmatched. The CDR3 contains 14 residues. Germline V gives CDR1 MNHEY, CDR2 SVGAGI. CDR3 protein: CASRTDRESSPLHF. In DNA form, the CDR3 reads TGTGCCAGCAGGACGGACAGGGAGAGTTCACCCCTCCACTTT.

Regarding this clone: Relative to the germline gene, one junction end is altered; a read error may explain this. This chain joins TRBV23-1 and TRBJ2-3; D ambiguous. TRBV23-1 is an ORF; its function is uncertain. CDR3 size: 9 residues. The CDR3 reads CASSAKTSF. CDR3 coding DNA: TGCGCCAGCAGCGCTAAGACTTCTTTT.

The chain couples TRBV11-2 to TRBJ1-4; 7 nucleotides match TRBD1. The CDR3 is 14 amino acids. Unmatched junction bases numbered 8, after V lost 5 bases and J lost 8 bases. Germline V CDR1 and CDR2: SGHAT, FQNNGV. The CDR3 sequence is CASSGLVQGEKLFF. In nucleotides, the CDR3 is TGTGCCAGCAGCGGGCTGGTACAGGGGGAAAAACTGTTTTTT.